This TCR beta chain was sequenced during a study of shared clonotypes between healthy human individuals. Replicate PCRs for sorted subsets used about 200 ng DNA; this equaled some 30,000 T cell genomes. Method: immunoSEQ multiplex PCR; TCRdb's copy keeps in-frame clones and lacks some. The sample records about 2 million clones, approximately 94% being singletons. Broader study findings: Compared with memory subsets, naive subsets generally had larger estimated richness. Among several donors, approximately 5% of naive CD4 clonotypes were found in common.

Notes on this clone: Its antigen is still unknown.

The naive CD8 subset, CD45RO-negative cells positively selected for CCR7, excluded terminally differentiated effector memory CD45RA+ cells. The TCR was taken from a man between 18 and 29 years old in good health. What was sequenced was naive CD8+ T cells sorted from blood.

The DNA for the CDR3 is TGTGCCAGCAGCTTAGTAACTAGCGTGTTCACAGATACGCAGTATTTT. This codes for CASSLVTSVFTDTQYF. V and J are TRBV11-2 and TRBJ2-3; 7 bases agree with TRBD2. CDR1 is SGHAT and CDR2 is FQNNGV in the germline V gene. This CDR3 spans 16 amino acids. The V and J ends lost 1 base and 2 bases, in that order; junction bases with no gene match: 6.